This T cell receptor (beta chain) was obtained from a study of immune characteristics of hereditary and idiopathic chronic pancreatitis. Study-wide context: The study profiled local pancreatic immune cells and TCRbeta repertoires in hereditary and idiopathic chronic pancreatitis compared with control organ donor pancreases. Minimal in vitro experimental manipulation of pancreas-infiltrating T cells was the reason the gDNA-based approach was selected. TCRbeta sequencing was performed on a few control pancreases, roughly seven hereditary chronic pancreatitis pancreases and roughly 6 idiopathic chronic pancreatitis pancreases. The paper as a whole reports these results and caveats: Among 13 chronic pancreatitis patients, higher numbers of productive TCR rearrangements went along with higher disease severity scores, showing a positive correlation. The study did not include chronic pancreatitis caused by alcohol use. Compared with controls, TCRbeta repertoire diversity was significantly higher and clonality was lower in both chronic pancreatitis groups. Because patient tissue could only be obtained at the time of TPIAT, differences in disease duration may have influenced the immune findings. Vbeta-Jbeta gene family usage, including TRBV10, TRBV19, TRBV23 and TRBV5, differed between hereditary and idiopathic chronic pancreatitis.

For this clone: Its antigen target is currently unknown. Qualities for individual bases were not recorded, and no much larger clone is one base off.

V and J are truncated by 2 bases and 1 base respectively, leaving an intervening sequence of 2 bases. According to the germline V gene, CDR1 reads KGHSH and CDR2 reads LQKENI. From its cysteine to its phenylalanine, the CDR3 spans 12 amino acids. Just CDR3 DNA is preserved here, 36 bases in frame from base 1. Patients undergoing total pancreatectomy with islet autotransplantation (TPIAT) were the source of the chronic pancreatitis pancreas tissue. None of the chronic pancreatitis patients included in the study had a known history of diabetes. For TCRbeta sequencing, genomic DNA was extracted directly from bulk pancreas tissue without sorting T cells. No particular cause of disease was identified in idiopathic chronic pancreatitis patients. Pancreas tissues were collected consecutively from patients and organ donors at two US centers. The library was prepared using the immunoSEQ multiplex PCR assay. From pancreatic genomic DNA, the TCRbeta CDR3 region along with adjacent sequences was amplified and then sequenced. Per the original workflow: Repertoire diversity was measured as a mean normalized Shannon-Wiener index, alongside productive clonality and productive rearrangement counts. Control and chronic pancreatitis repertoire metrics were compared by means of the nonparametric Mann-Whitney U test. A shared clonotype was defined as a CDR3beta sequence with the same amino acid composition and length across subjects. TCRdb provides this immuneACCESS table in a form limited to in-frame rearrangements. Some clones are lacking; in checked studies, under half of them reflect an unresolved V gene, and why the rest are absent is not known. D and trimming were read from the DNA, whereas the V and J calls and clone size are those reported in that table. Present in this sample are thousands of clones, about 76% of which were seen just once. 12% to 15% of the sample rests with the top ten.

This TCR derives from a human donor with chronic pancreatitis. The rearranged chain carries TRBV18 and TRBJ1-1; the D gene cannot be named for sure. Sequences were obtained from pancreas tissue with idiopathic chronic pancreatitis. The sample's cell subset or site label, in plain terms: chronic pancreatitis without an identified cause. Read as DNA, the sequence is TGTGCCAGCTCACCAGGGAACACTGAAGCTTTCTTT. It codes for CASSPGNTEAFF. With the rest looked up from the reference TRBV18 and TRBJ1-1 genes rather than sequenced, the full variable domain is NAGVMQNPRHLVRRRGQEARLRCSPMKGHSHVYWYRQLPEEGLKFMVYLQKENIIDESGMPKERFSAEFPKEGPSILRIQQVVRGDSAAYFCASSPGNTEAFFGQGTRLTVV.